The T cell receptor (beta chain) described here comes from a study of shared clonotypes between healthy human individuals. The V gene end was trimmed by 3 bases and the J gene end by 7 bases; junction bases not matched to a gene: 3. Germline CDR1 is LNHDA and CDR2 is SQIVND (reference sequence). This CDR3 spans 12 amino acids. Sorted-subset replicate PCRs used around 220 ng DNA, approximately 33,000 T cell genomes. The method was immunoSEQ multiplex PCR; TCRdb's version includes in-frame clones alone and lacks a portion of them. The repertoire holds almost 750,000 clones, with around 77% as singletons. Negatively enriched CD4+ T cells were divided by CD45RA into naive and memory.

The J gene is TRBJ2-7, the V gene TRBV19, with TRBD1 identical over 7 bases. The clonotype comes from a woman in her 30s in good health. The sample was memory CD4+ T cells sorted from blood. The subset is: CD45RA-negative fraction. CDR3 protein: CASSIRTGEQYF. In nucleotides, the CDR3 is TGTGCCAGTAGTATCCGGACAGGTGAGCAGTACTTC.